This T cell receptor beta chain stems from a study of cytomegalovirus exposure and HLA in healthy donors. Germline V CDR1 and CDR2: LGHNA, YSLEER. The CDR3 totals 16 residues. The J segment lost 7 bases and the V segment lost 6 bases, leaving 15 bases of the junction unmatched. Primers: 60 Vbeta forward and 13 Jbeta reverse. The data were produced by immunoSEQ multiplex PCR, yet TCRdb's version contains in-frame clones alone and is incomplete. This sample has roughly 120,000 clones, with around 84% found just once. The sequenced sample was PBMCs. The receptor was isolated from a woman aged 25 to 39 in good health and CMV-seropositive. The J gene is TRBJ2-1, the V gene TRBV4-3, with 7 nucleotides matching TRBD1. This CDR3 is CASRQGIRDGWNEQFF. The CDR3 bases are TGCGCCAGCAGACAGGGGATAAGGGATGGGTGGAATGAGCAGTTCTTC.